These 24 T cell receptor beta chains originate from one sample sequenced in a study of T cells in localized non-small cell lung cancer. TCRdb keeps only in-frame clones here, not all; method: immunoSEQ multiplex PCR. The table has roughly 66,000 clones, roughly 88% seen once. The starting material was peripheral blood, obtained before any cancer treatment. These receptors were obtained from a woman aged 40-69 years with stage I lung adenocarcinoma.

This clone has a single count. The chain recombines TRBV6-5 with TRBJ1-2, with D unresolved. There are 14 residues in the CDR3. The V and J ends lost 6 bases and 6 bases respectively, with 17 bases between them. Germline V CDR1 and CDR2: MNHEY, SVGAGI. The CDR3 reads CASSLTGPGHGYTF. CDR3 bases: TGTGCCAGCAGCCTTACTGGACCGGGCCATGGCTACACCTTC.

About this clone itself: The junction departs from the called germline gene at one end, perhaps through a read error. The rearrangement uses TRBV6-5 and TRBJ1-2, with 7 nucleotides matching TRBD1. Germline V CDR1 and CDR2: MNHEY, SVGAGI. The CDR3 is 13 amino acids. The CDR3 DNA is TGTGCCAGCAGTTACTTGCGGGACAGCCCCCGTAAATTC. Residues: CASSYLRDSPRKF.

This clone was found a few times. The chain carries TRBV9 and TRBJ2-7; D might be TRBD1 or TRBD2, each matching 7 bases. Germline CDR1 SGDLS, CDR2 YYNGEE. This CDR3 region has 14 residues. The V end was cut by 2 bases, the J end by 0 bases, with 9 bases between. CDR3 DNA: TGTGCCAGCAGCGTCAGGGGGGGCTCCTACGAGCAGTACTTC. This sequence encodes CASSVRGGSYEQYF.

The chain combines TRBV15 with TRBJ2-3; 10 bases agree with TRBD1. The CDR3 covers 15 residues. V shed 8 bases, J shed 4 bases, and the junction held 9 bases outside the gene matches. Looked up from germline, CDR1 is LNHNV and CDR2 is YYDKDF (reference sequence). The chain's CDR3 is CATDVRDRGPDTQYF. CDR3 coding DNA: TGTGCCACCGATGTCCGGGACAGGGGCCCAGATACGCAGTATTTT.

The CDR3 nucleotides are TGTGCCAGCAGCTTACCGACGTTCGAAAAAGCTTTCTTT. Its translation is CASSLPTFEKAFF. This chain uses TRBV7-8 with TRBJ1-1; D not resolved. Trimming shortened V by 2 bases and J by 9 bases, and 13 bases separated the two germline ends. CDR1 is SGHVS, CDR2 FQNEAQ, per germline. CDR3 size: 13 residues.

The chain uses TRBV5-4 and TRBJ1-1; D perhaps matches TRBD1 (5 bases). Looked up from germline, CDR1 is SGHNT and CDR2 is YYREEE (reference sequence). V was trimmed by 2 bases and J by 6 bases, leaving 14 bases between them. The CDR3 totals 14 residues. In nucleotides, the CDR3 is TGTGCCAGCAGCTTCCAAGGCGGGGGGGCTGAAGCTTTCTTT. It is translated as CASSFQGGGAEAFF.

The J gene is TRBJ1-2, the V gene TRBV2, with D tentatively TRBD1 (6 bases). Deletions cut 3 bases from V and 7 bases from J, with 15 bases between. The CDR3 sequence is 14 residues long. CDR1 and CDR2 from the germline V gene are SNHLY and FYNNEI. The CDR3 DNA reads as TGTGCCAGCAGTGAGGAAGGGGGAAACAGTGGCTACACCTTC. Its translation: CASSEEGGNSGYTF.

The chain links TRBV10-2 to TRBJ2-3; D possibly uses TRBD1 or TRBD2 (5 bases each). CDR1 WSHSY and CDR2 SAAADI come from the germline V gene. The CDR3 sequence is 17 residues long. V was clipped by 3 bases and J by 2 bases, with 18 bases between them. The CDR3 spells CASSDPRDATHTDTQYF. The CDR3 DNA sequence: TGCGCCAGCAGTGATCCCCGGGACGCCACTCACACAGATACGCAGTATTTT.

The chain is built from TRBV30 and TRBJ1-5; D call uncertain. V lost 2 bases, J lost 3 bases, and 11 bases lay in between. This CDR3 region has 14 residues. In germline, CDR1 is GTSNPN, CDR2 SVGIG (reference sequence). The CDR3 is CAWSSGGLNQPQHF. CDR3 in DNA: TGTGCCTGGAGTTCCGGCGGTCTCAATCAGCCCCAGCATTTT. The variable domain in full, with the rest retrieved from reference TRBV30 and TRBJ1-5, is SQTIHQWPATLVQPVGSPLSLECTVEGTSNPNLYWYRQAAGRGLQLLFYSVGIGQISSEVPQNLSASRPQDRQFILSSKKLLLSDSGFYLCAWSSGGLNQPQHFGDGTRLSIL.

This chain links TRBV30 with TRBJ1-2; possibly TRBD1 for D (5 bases). This CDR3 spans 13 amino acids. Trimming left V 3 bases short and J 6 bases short, with 14 bases between. CDR1 is GTSNPN and CDR2 is SVGIG in the germline V gene (reference sequence). CDR3 loop: CAWSRGTADGYTF. The CDR3, as DNA: TGTGCCTGGAGCCGAGGGACTGCCGATGGCTACACCTTC.

This chain joins TRBV7-9 and TRBJ1-1; D ambiguous. There are 13 residues in the CDR3. V gave up 3 bases and J gave up 3 bases, with 8 bases separating them. Germline V gives CDR1 SEHNR, CDR2 FQNEAQ (reference sequence). The CDR3 DNA sequence: TGTGCCAGCAGCTTCTCTGCGGACACTGAAGCTTTCTTT. Amino acids: CASSFSADTEAFF.

J is TRBJ2-3 and V is TRBV7-2, with 7 bases identical to TRBD2. Germline V gene data show CDR1 as SGHTA and CDR2 as FQGNSA. The junction had 3 bases not matched to a gene; V was cut back by 3 bases and J by 3 bases. CDR3 length: 14 residues. CDR3 bases: TGTGCCAGCAGCTTCCTGCGGGGGACAGATACGCAGTATTTT. The encoded protein is CASSFLRGTDTQYF.

This clone has only a few counts. The gene calls are TRBV4-2 and TRBJ1-2, with 7 bases aligning to TRBD1. Germline V gene data show CDR1 as LGHNA and CDR2 as YNFKEQ. Trimming at V came to 3 bases and at J to 7 bases, leaving 8 bases not matched to a gene. CDR3 size: 14 residues. The DNA of the CDR3 is TGTGCCAGCAGCCAGGGGACAGCCGGGGGTGGCTACACCTTC. Residues: CASSQGTAGGGYTF.

J is TRBJ1-2 and V is TRBV6-1, with a possible D match to TRBD1 (6 bases). The V and J ends lost 5 bases and 1 base respectively, with 11 bases between them. Germline V gene lookup returns CDR1 MNHNS and CDR2 SASEGT. This CDR3 contains 14 residues. CDR3 in DNA: TGTGCCAGCAGTCGGGACACCCGTAACTATGGCTACACCTTC. Translation gives CASSRDTRNYGYTF.

The J gene is TRBJ2-1, the V gene TRBV28, with 13 bases matching TRBD2. Germline V gene lookup returns CDR1 MDHEN and CDR2 SYDVKM. The CDR3 has 18 residues. Germline trimming cut 8 bases from V and 1 base from J; bases unmatched to any gene: 11. CDR3 amino acids: CASFQVGLAGRSYNEQFF. Here the CDR3 DNA reads TGTGCCAGCTTTCAGGTGGGACTAGCGGGACGGTCCTACAATGAGCAGTTCTTC.

The chain couples TRBV14 to TRBJ1-4, with 9 bases identical to TRBD1. This CDR3 comprises 14 residues. V was clipped by 4 bases and J by 7 bases; unmatched bases: 4. CDR1 and CDR2 (germline): SGHDN, FVKESK. The CDR3 protein is CASSPGTGTEKLFF. The CDR3 coding sequence is TGTGCCAGCAGCCCCGGGACAGGGACTGAAAAACTGTTTTTT.

This chain uses TRBV11-2 with TRBJ2-2; 11 bases fit TRBD1. The CDR3 consists of 13 residues. The V segment lost 0 bases and the J segment 15 bases; nucleotides outside the gene matches: 3. Germline CDR1 is SGHAT and CDR2 is FQNNGV. DNA for the CDR3: TGTGCCAGCAGCTTAGATGGGACAGGGGGGTTGTTTTTT. Protein: CASSLDGTGGLFF.

The genes are TRBV5-1 and TRBJ1-3, with D unclear. V was pared by 0 bases and J by 0 bases, with 7 bases between. Germline assignment: CDR1 SGHRS and CDR2 YFSETQ. The length of the CDR3 is 15 residues. The CDR3 sequence: CASSLDGSSGNTIYF. Here the CDR3 DNA reads TGCGCCAGCAGCTTGGATGGATCCTCTGGAAACACCATATATTTT.

The chain links TRBV9 to TRBJ2-2; D is ambiguous. Germline lookup yields CDR1 SGDLS and CDR2 YYNGEE. The CDR3 is 14 amino acids. With 1 base removed from V and 1 base from J, the gap between germline ends came to 5 bases. CDR3 nucleotide sequence: TGTGCCAGCAGCGTATTACGGAACACCGGGGAGCTGTTTTTT. Translating gives CASSVLRNTGELFF.

The sample holds a few counts of this clone. V gene TRBV7-3 combines with J gene TRBJ2-2, with unresolved D. The CDR3 loop spans 13 amino acids. V lost 11 bases and J 0 bases, leaving 10 bases between the germline ends. Per germline, CDR1 SGHTA and CDR2 FQGTGA. The CDR3, as DNA: TGTGCCGCTGGCGGCACGAACACCGGGGAGCTGTTTTTT. Translated, it gives CAAGGTNTGELFF. The whole variable domain, remainder taken from reference TRBV7-3 and TRBJ2-2, is GAGVSQTPSNKVTEKGKYVELRCDPISGHTALYWYRQSLGQGPEFLIYFQGTGAADDSGLPNDRFFAVRPEGSVSTLKIQRTERGDSAVYLCAAGGTNTGELFFGEGSRLTVL.

This clone was counted a single time. V is TRBV2 and J is TRBJ2-7; 7 nucleotides agree with TRBD1. Unmatched junction bases numbered 19, after V lost 6 bases and J lost 5 bases. Germline CDR1 and CDR2: SNHLY and FYNNEI. The CDR3 covers 17 residues. CDR3 in DNA: TGTGCCAGCAGGGCAAGGACAGGCCAACTCTTGGGCCACGAGCAGTACTTC. The encoded protein is CASRARTGQLLGHEQYF.

J is TRBJ1-1 and V is TRBV9, with D possibly TRBD1 on 5 matching bases. CDR3 length equals 16 residues. The germline gives CDR1 SGDLS, CDR2 YYNGEE. V lost 4 bases and J lost 2, with 18 bases in between. This CDR3 reads CASSHGFAGQNTEAFF. CDR3 nucleotide sequence: TGTGCCAGCAGCCATGGGTTCGCAGGGCAAAACACTGAAGCTTTCTTT.

With respect to this clone: The junction departs from germline at one end; a sequencing error may be responsible. The genes are TRBV9 and TRBJ2-3; tentative D call: TRBD2 (5 bases). The CDR3 has 14 residues. Germline V gene data show CDR1 as SGDLS and CDR2 as YYNGEE. The CDR3: CASSVEGSRDTQYF. The CDR3 nucleotides are TGTGCCAGCAGCGTAGAAGGGAGCAGAGATACGCAGTATTTT.

V and J are TRBV7-2 and TRBJ2-7; TRBD2 agrees at 7 bases. This CDR3 is 15 amino acids long. The V gene's germline CDR1 is SGHTA and CDR2 FQGNSA. The V segment lost 2 bases and the J segment 6 bases; nucleotides outside the gene matches: 10. CDR3 coding DNA: TGTGCCAGCAGCTTAAATAGCGGGCCACTGGGCGAGCAGTACTTC. Amino acid sequence: CASSLNSGPLGEQYF.